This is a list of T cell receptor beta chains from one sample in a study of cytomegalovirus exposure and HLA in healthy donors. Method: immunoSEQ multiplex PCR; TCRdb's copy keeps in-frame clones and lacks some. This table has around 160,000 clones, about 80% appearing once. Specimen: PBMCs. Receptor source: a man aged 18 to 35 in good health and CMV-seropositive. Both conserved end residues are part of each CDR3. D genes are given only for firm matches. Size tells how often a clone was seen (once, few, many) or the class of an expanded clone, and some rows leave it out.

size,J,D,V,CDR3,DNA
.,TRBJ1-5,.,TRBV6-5,CASSYLPNQPQHF,TGTGCCAGCAGTTACCTTCCTAATCAGCCCCAGCATTTT
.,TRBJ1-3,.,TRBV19,CASSTWTVKISGNTIYF,TGTGCCAGTAGTACCTGGACAGTGAAAATCTCTGGAAACACCATATATTTT
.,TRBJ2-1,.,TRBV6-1,CASSEGQYYEQFF,TGTGCCAGCAGTGAAGGCCAGTATTATGAGCAGTTCTTC
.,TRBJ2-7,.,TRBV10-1,CASSDRGRGQYF,TGCGCCAGCAGTGACAGGGGTAGGGGGCAGTACTTC
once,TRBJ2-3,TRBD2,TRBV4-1,CASSQPPLAVSTDTQYF,TGCGCCAGCAGCCAGCCCCCTCTAGCGGTTAGCACAGATACGCAGTATTTT
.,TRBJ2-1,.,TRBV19,CASSRKTSDYNEQFF,TGTGCCAGTAGTCGGAAGACTAGTGATTACAATGAGCAGTTCTTC
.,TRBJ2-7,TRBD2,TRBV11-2,CASSFGLADSAYEQYF,TGTGCCAGCAGCTTCGGACTAGCGGATTCCGCCTACGAGCAGTACTTC
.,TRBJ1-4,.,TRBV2,CASSEISGTPREKLFF,TGTGCCAGCAGTGAGATCTCCGGGACACCCAGGGAAAAACTGTTTTTT
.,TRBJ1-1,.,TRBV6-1,CASRARGLNTEAFF,TGTGCCAGCAGAGCCAGAGGGTTGAACACTGAAGCTTTCTTT
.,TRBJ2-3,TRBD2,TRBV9,CASSVAHLTSGSIGGTQYF,TGTGCCAGCAGCGTAGCTCACCTGACTAGCGGGAGTATTGGTGGTACGCAGTATTTT
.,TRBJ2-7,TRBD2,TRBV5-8,CASRPSGRSYEQYF,TGTGCCAGCAGGCCTAGCGGTCGCTCCTACGAGCAGTACTTC
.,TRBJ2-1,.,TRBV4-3,CASSQGPSGSYNEQFF,TGCGCCAGCAGCCAAGGCCCTAGTGGGTCCTACAATGAGCAGTTCTTC
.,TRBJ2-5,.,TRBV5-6,CASSFRQIVRETQYF,TGTGCCAGCAGCTTTCGACAGATAGTTCGGGAGACCCAGTACTTC
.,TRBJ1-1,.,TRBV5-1,CASSSDTRKAFF,TGCGCCAGCAGCAGCGATACCCGGAAAGCTTTCTTT
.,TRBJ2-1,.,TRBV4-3,CASSQGGVTAEQFF,TGCGCCAGCAGCCAAGGGGGAGTCACAGCTGAGCAGTTCTTC
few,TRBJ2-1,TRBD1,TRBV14,CASSPRDRNEQFF,TGTGCCAGCAGCCCTCGGGACAGGAATGAGCAGTTCTTC